Listed below are T cell receptor beta chains from one sample, sequenced in a study of cytomegalovirus exposure and HLA in healthy donors. Clones were sequenced by immunoSEQ multiplex PCR, and TCRdb holds only the in-frame ones, with some missing. The table records 150,000 to 200,000 clones, around 96% of them present only once. Material: PBMCs. Receptors were obtained from a woman aged 18 to 35 in good health and CMV-seronegative. Both conserved end residues are part of each CDR3. A D gene is named only where the DNA matches it firmly. Rows give clone size only sometimes, using once, few, many, or a class for an expanded clone.

clone size	D gene	J gene	V gene	CDR3 protein	CDR3 DNA
.	.	TRBJ1-1	TRBV6-1	CASSVYLTNTEAFF	TGTGCCAGCAGCGTCTATCTTACGAACACTGAAGCTTTCTTT
.	TRBD2	TRBJ2-1	TRBV7-3	CASSSTGTSHNEQFF	TGTGCCAGCAGCTCGACCGGGACTAGTCACAATGAGCAGTTCTTC
.	.	TRBJ2-3	TRBV12-5	CASGSGGRDTQYF	TGTGCTAGTGGTTCGGGCGGGCGGGATACGCAGTATTTT
.	TRBD2	TRBJ2-1	TRBV10-2	CASSLASGTSGGVPFF	TGCGCCAGCAGTCTAGCATCCGGGACTAGCGGGGGGGTTCCGTTCTTC
.	.	TRBJ2-3	TRBV29-1	CSVDRHTDTQYF	TGCAGCGTTGACCGACACACAGATACGCAGTATTTT
.	TRBD2	TRBJ2-1	TRBV4-2	CASSPVLAGGNDEQFF	TGTGCCAGCAGCCCTGTACTAGCGGGGGGGAACGATGAGCAGTTCTTC
.	TRBD1	TRBJ1-4	TRBV6-1	CASSRQGAREKLFF	TGTGCCAGCAGCAGACAGGGGGCTCGTGAAAAACTGTTTTTT
.	TRBD1	TRBJ1-1	TRBV7-2	CASSFDRVTEAFF	TGTGCCAGCAGCTTCGACAGGGTCACTGAAGCTTTCTTT
.	TRBD1	TRBJ2-7	TRBV6-6	CASHSGQKYEQYF	TGTGCCAGCCATTCGGGACAGAAGTACGAGCAGTACTTC
.	TRBD2	TRBJ2-1	TRBV5-1	CASSEVAGTYNEQFF	TGCGCCAGCAGCGAGGTAGCGGGGACCTACAATGAGCAGTTCTTC
.	.	TRBJ2-1	TRBV5-1	CASSLDTSSYNEQFF	TGCGCCAGCAGCTTGGACACTAGCTCCTACAATGAGCAGTTCTTC
.	.	TRBJ1-1	TRBV6-6	CASSDKGNTEAFF	TGTGCCAGCAGTGACAAAGGGAACACTGAAGCTTTCTTT
.	TRBD2	TRBJ2-5	TRBV14	CASSPWGTSGKTETQYF	TGTGCCAGCAGCCCATGGGGGACTAGCGGGAAGACGGAGACCCAGTACTTC
.	TRBD1	TRBJ1-2	TRBV19	CASIKDRAGGGYTF	TGTGCCAGTATAAAGGACAGGGCAGGAGGTGGCTACACCTTC
once	.	TRBJ2-1	TRBV4-1	CASSQGRRGLGGEQFF	TGCGCCAGCAGCCAAGGTCGGCGGGGGCTAGGAGGGGAGCAGTTCTTC
.	TRBD1	TRBJ1-1	TRBV4-2	CASSQVAGTGDSEAFF	TGTGCCAGCAGCCAAGTGGCCGGGACAGGGGACTCTGAAGCTTTCTTT
.	TRBD1	TRBJ2-3	TRBV27	CASSLEGTATDTQYF	TGTGCCAGCAGTTTAGAGGGGACAGCCACAGATACGCAGTATTTT